The next 9 T cell receptor beta chains were all read from a single sample in a study of shared clonotypes between healthy human individuals. The table came from immunoSEQ multiplex PCR; TCRdb's copy has only in-frame clones and leaves some out. The table records 1.5 million to 2.5 million clones, about 94% of them present only once. Naive CD8 cells were CD45RO-negative, positively selected for CCR7, excluding terminally differentiated effector memory CD45RA+ cells. The sequenced material came from naive CD8+ T cells sorted from blood. The receptors derive from a man younger than 35 in good health.

As to this clone: The same CDR3 also results from other DNA sequences found in this sample. The chain links TRBV9 to TRBJ2-7; TRBD2 agrees at 11 bases. The length of the CDR3 is 15 residues. Germline lookup yields CDR1 SGDLS and CDR2 YYNGEE. Trimming took 4 bases from V and 0 from J; bases not matched to a gene: 3. In DNA form, the CDR3 reads TGTGCCAGCAGCCCTACTAGCGGGAGCTCCTACGAGCAGTACTTC. As protein: CASSPTSGSSYEQYF.

This chain links TRBV28 with TRBJ1-2; D may be TRBD1 (6 bases). This CDR3 region has 15 residues. The germline gives CDR1 MDHEN, CDR2 SYDVKM. Trimming removed 3 bases at V and 4 bases at J, with 15 bases between. The CDR3 spells CASSFRGAHGYGYTF. CDR3 coding DNA: TGTGCCAGCAGTTTCCGGGGGGCGCACGGCTATGGCTACACCTTC.

The chain uses TRBV27 and TRBJ2-2; D not certain. The germline gives CDR1 MNHEY, CDR2 SMNVEV (reference sequence). The CDR3 spans 15 residues. V lost 1 base and J lost 0, with 6 bases in between. CDR3 loop: CASSLYTTNTGELFF. As DNA, the CDR3 is TGTGCCAGCAGTTTATACACTACGAACACCGGGGAGCTGTTTTTT.

The chain has TRBV5-1 and TRBJ2-7; D is ambiguous. The CDR3 has 14 amino acids. Trimming removed 5 bases at V and 6 bases at J, with 18 bases between. Germline CDR1 is SGHRS and CDR2 is YFSETQ. CDR3 DNA: TGCGCCAGCAGTTTTTCCCAGTCGTCAGGCGAGCAGTACTTC. This sequence encodes CASSFSQSSGEQYF.

Concerning this clone: The sample carries other DNA sequences with the same CDR3. CDR3 region: CASRQGLETQYF. CDR3 nucleotide sequence: TGTGCCAGCAGACAGGGATTGGAGACCCAGTACTTC. This sequence joins TRBV19 and TRBJ2-5; 7 bases are shared with TRBD1. Germline CDR1 is LNHDA and CDR2 is SQIVND (reference sequence). V shed 9 bases and J 5 bases; nucleotides not matched to a gene: 6. The CDR3 length is 12 residues.

V is TRBV2 and J is TRBJ2-7, with TRBD2 as a possible D gene (6 bases). Per the germline V gene, CDR1 is SNHLY and CDR2 is FYNNEI. The V end lost 6 bases, the J end lost 0 bases, and 15 bases lay between the germline ends. The CDR3 runs 15 residues. The DNA of the CDR3 is TGTGCCAGCAGACCCGATCCTAGCGCCTCCTACGAGCAGTACTTC. It yields the protein CASRPDPSASYEQYF.

The genes are TRBV11-2 and TRBJ2-7; D is unclear. V shed 5 bases and J shed 4 bases, with 6 bases lying between them. CDR1 and CDR2 from the germline V gene are SGHAT and FQNNGV. The length of the CDR3 is 11 residues. In nucleotides, the CDR3 is TGTGCCAGCAGCGAGTATTACGAGCAGTACTTC. It is translated as CASSEYYEQYF.

The J gene is TRBJ1-1, the V gene TRBV5-6, with unresolved D. The germline V and J ends were trimmed by 7 bases and 4 bases, with 11 bases remaining between them. CDR3 size: 12 residues. Per the germline V gene, CDR1 is SGHDT and CDR2 is YYEEEE. The CDR3 DNA reads as TGTGCCAGCGGATACACGACCACTGAAGCTTTCTTT. Its translation is CASGYTTTEAFF. Filled out from reference TRBV5-6 and TRBJ1-1, the complete variable domain reads DAGVTQSPTHLIKTRGQQVTLRCSPKSGHDTVSWYQQALGQGPQFIFQYYEEEERQRGNFPDRFSGHQFPNYSSELNVNALLLGDSALYLCASGYTTTEAFFGQGTRLTVV.

The rearrangement joins TRBV7-9 to TRBJ1-5, with TRBD1 as a possible D gene (6 bases). The V gene lost 7 bases and the J gene lost 10 bases, with 14 bases spanning the gap. Germline lookup yields CDR1 SEHNR and CDR2 FQNEAQ (reference sequence). The CDR3 has 12 amino acids. In DNA form, the CDR3 reads TGTGCCAGCATGGGGGGCCCTATACCCCAGCATTTT. It specifies CASMGGPIPQHF.